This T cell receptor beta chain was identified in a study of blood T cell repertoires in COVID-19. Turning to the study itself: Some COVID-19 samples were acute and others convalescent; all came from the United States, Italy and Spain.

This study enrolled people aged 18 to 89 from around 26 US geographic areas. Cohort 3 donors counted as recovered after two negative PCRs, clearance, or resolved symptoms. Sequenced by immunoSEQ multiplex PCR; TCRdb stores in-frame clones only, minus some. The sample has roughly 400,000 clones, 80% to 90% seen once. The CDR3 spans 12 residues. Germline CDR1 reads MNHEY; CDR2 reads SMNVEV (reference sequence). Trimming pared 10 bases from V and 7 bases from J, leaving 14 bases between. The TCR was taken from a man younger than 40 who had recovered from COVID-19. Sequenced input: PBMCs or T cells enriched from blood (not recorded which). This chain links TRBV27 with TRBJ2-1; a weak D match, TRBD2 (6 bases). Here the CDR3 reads CATYSLANEQFF. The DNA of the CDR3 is TGTGCCACCTATTCGCTAGCGAATGAGCAGTTCTTC.